Listed here is a single T cell receptor beta chain. The record originates from a study of blood T cell repertoires in COVID-19. Study-wide context: Sources were T cells, B-cell-depleted T cells, or PBMCs; the material itself was cDNA or gDNA.

Trimming stripped 6 bases from V and 4 bases from J, with 16 bases between. CDR1 and CDR2 (germline): MGHDK, SYGVNS. The CDR3 is 14 residues long. Under the authors' procedure: How many nucleated cells were present was estimated from reference gene primer amplification. Sequencing used immunoSEQ multiplex PCR; TCRdb keeps in-frame clones, though not all of them. The V and J calls and the clone size are those of that table, but D and trimming were determined from the DNA. The sample includes 200,000 or so clones, 92% of them seen just once. Patients in Seattle were enrolled during active infection, then followed longitudinally.

The origin of this receptor is a man aged 60 to 69 with COVID-19, enrolled during active disease. Material for sequencing was peripheral blood. V and J are TRBV25-1 and TRBJ2-7; D is perhaps TRBD1 (5 bases). CDR3 nucleotide sequence: TGTGCCAGCAGGGAAACAGGTTTTCGATACGAGCAGTACTTC. Translating it yields CASRETGFRYEQYF.